The subject of this entry is one T cell receptor (beta chain). Assay: immunoSEQ multiplex PCR; the TCRdb copy retains only in-frame clones and omits some. The sample holds about 91,000 clones, roughly 83% seen once. The data were obtained in a study of PD-L1 blockade in urothelial cancer. At the level of the study: The researchers analyzed blood 3 weeks (second dose) and 6 weeks after treatment start.

Noted time point: peripheral blood 6 weeks after treatment start. V shed 4 bases and J 3 bases; nucleotides not matched to a gene: 3. The CDR3 is made up of 14 amino acids. Germline CDR1 and CDR2: SGHRS and YFSETQ. V usage is TRBV5-1 and J usage is TRBJ2-1; TRBD2 matches at 8 bases. The sequencing used PBMCs, collected around atezolizumab (anti-PD-L1) treatment. The source of this sequence is a man aged 65 to 85 with urothelial cancer. The CDR3 coding sequence is TGCGCCAGCAGCCCAGCGGGAGACTACAATGAGCAGTTCTTC. Encoded protein: CASSPAGDYNEQFF. The full variable domain, rest sourced from reference TRBV5-1 and TRBJ2-1, is KAGVTQTPRYLIKTRGQQVTLSCSPISGHRSVSWYQQTPGQGLQFLFEYFSETQRNKGNFPGRFSGRQFSNSRSEMNVSTLELGDSALYLCASSPAGDYNEQFFGPGTRLTVL.